This TCR beta chain was documented in a study of CD8 T cells in ankylosing spondylitis. Study-wide results and caveats: According to the report, clones linked to the disease were significantly enriched in matched synovial fluid samples taken from ankylosing spondylitis patients. A TCR beta motif of 7 to 9 highly homologous variants seemed to mark ankylosing spondylitis blood.

5'-RACE, quantitative and with molecular barcodes, yielded the TCR beta libraries. TCRdb recomputed calls from the 5' RACE reads with MiXCR, one row per CDR3 protein. This sample has around 450,000 distinct CDR3 sequences, with more than 25% found just once. As to this clonotype: The antigen remains undetermined.

Trimming took 6 bases from V and 7 from J; bases not matched to a gene: 8. In germline, CDR1 is DFQATT, CDR2 SNEGSKA (reference sequence). This CDR3 comprises 14 residues. The chain has TRBV20-1 and TRBJ2-1; 11 bases agree with TRBD1. Sequenced: blood, either unsorted or a sorted T cell fraction (not recorded which). This clonotype was obtained from a male donor with ankylosing spondylitis. The CDR3 here is CSARGQGAINEQFF. The CDR3 DNA reads TGCAGTGCCCGCGGACAGGGGGCGATAAATGAGCAGTTCTTC.